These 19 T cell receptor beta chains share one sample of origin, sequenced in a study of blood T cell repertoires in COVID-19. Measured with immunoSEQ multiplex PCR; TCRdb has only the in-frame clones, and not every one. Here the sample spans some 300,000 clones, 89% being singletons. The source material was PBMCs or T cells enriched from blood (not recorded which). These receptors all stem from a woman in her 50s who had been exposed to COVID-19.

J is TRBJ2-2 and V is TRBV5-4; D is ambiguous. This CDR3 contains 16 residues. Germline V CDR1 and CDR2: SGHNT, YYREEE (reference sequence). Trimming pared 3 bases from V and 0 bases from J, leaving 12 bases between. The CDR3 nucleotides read TGTGCCAGCAGCTCGCGCGCCACCACGAACACCGGGGAGCTGTTTTTT. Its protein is CASSSRATTNTGELFF.

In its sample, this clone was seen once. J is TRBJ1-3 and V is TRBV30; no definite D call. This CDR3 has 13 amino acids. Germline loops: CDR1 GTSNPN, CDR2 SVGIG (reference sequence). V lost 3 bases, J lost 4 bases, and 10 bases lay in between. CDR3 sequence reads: CAWSLGRGNTIYF. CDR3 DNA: TGTGCCTGGAGCCTCGGGAGAGGAAACACCATATATTTT.

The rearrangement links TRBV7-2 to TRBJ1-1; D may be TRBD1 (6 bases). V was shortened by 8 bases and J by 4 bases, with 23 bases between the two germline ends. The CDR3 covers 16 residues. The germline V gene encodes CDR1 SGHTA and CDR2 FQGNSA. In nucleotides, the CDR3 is TGTGCCAGCCGAATGAGCGGGGGCACGACTAGCACTGAAGCTTTCTTT. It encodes CASRMSGGTTSTEAFF.

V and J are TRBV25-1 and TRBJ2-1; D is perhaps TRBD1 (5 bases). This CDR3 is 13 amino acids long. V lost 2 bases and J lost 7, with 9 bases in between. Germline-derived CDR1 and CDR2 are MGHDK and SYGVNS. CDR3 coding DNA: TGTGCCAGCAGTGAACAGGGTGGTAATGAGCAGTTCTTC. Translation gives CASSEQGGNEQFF.

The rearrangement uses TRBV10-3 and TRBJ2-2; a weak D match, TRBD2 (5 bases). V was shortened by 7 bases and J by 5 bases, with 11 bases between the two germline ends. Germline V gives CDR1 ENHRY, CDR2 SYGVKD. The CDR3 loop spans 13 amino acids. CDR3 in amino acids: CAITGVGTGELFF. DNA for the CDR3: TGTGCCATCACCGGGGTAGGAACCGGGGAGCTGTTTTTT.

In DNA form, the CDR3 reads TGTGCCAGCAGTTTACCTAGCGGGTTTTACAATGAGCAGTTCTTC. Translated, it gives CASSLPSGFYNEQFF. The chain uses TRBV28 and TRBJ2-1, with TRBD2 matching 8 bases. This CDR3 has 15 residues. Germline values: CDR1 MDHEN, CDR2 SYDVKM. With 2 bases clipped from V and 4 bases from J, the junction kept 4 bases outside the gene matches.

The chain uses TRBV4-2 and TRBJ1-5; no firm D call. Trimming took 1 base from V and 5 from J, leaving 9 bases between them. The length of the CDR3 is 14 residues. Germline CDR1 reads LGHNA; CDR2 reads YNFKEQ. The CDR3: CASSQASRDQPQHF. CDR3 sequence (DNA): TGTGCCAGCAGCCAAGCGAGTCGCGATCAGCCCCAGCATTTT.

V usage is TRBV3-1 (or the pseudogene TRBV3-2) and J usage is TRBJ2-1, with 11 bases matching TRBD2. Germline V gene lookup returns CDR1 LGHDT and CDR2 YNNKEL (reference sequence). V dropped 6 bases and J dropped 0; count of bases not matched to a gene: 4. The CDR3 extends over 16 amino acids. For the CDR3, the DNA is TGTGCCAGCAGGGATAGCGGGGGGGCCTCCTACAATGAGCAGTTCTTC. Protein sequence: CASRDSGGASYNEQFF.

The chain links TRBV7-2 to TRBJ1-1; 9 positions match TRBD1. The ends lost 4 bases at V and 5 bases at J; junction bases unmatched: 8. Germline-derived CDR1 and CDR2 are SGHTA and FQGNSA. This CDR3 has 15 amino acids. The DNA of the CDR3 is TGTGCCAGCAGCTCCTCCGGGACAGGGCATACTGAAGCTTTCTTT. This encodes CASSSSGTGHTEAFF.

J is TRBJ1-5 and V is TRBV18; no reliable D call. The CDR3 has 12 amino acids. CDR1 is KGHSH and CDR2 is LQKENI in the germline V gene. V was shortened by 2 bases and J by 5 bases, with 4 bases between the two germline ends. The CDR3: CASSPGDQPQHF. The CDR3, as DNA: TGTGCCAGCTCACCAGGAGATCAGCCCCAGCATTTT.

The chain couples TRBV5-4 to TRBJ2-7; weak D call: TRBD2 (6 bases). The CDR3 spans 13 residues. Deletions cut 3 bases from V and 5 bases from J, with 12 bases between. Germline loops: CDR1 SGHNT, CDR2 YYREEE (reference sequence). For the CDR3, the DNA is TGTGCCAGCAGCTCCCCACGACTAGACGAGCAGTACTTC. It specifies CASSSPRLDEQYF. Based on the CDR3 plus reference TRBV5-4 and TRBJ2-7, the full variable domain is ETGVTQSPTHLIKTRGQQVTLRCSSQSGHNTVSWYQQALGQGPQFIFQYYREEENGRGNFPPRFSGLQFPNYSSELNVNALELDDSALYLCASSSPRLDEQYFGPGTRLTVT.

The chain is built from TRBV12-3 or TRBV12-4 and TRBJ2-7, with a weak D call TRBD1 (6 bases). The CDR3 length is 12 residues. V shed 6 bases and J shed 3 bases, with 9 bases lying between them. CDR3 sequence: CASSTGSYEQYF. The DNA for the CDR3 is TGTGCCAGCAGCACAGGGAGCTACGAGCAGTACTTC.

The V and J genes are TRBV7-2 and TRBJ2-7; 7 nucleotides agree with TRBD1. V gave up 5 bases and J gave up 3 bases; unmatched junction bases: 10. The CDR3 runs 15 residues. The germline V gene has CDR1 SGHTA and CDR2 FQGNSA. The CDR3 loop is CASSGSAGTVYEQYF. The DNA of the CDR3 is TGTGCCAGCAGCGGCTCAGCCGGGACAGTCTACGAGCAGTACTTC.

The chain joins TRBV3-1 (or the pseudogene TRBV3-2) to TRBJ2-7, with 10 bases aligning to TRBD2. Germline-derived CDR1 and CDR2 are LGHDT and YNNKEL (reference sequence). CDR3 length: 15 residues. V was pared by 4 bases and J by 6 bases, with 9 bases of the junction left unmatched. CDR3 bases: TGTGCCAGCAGCCCGCGCGGGATAGCGGGGGGCGAGCAGTACTTC. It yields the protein CASSPRGIAGGEQYF.

CDR3 nucleotides: TGTGCCAGCAGCCTCCACGGGAGGTTGGTAAACACCATATATTTT. This translates into CASSLHGRLVNTIYF. V and J are TRBV14 and TRBJ1-3, with no clear D. The CDR3 loop spans 15 amino acids. Germline-derived CDR1 and CDR2 are SGHDN and FVKESK. The V and J ends lost 4 bases and 6 bases respectively, with 16 bases between them.

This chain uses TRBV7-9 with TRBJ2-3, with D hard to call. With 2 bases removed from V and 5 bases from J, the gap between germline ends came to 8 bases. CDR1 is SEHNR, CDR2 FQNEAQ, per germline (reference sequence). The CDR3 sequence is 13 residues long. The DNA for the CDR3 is TGTGCCAGCAGCTTAAATTCTAGAGATACGCAGTATTTT. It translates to CASSLNSRDTQYF.

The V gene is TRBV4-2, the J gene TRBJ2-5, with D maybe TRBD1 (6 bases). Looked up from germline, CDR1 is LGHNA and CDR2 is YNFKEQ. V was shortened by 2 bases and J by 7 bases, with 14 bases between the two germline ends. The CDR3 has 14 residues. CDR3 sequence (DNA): TGTGCCAGCAGCCAACACAGGGAAAGGGTGACCCAGTACTTC. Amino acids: CASSQHRERVTQYF.

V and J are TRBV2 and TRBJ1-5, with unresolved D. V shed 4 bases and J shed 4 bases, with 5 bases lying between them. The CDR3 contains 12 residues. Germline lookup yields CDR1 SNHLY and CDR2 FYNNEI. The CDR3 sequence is CASSVQNQPQHF. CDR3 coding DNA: TGTGCCAGCAGTGTTCAAAATCAGCCCCAGCATTTT.

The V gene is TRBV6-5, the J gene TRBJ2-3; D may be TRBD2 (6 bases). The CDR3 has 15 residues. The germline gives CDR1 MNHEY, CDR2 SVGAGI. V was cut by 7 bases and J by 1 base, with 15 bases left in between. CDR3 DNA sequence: TGTGCCAGCACTTCCCGTAGCGGACGCACAGATACGCAGTATTTT. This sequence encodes CASTSRSGRTDTQYF.